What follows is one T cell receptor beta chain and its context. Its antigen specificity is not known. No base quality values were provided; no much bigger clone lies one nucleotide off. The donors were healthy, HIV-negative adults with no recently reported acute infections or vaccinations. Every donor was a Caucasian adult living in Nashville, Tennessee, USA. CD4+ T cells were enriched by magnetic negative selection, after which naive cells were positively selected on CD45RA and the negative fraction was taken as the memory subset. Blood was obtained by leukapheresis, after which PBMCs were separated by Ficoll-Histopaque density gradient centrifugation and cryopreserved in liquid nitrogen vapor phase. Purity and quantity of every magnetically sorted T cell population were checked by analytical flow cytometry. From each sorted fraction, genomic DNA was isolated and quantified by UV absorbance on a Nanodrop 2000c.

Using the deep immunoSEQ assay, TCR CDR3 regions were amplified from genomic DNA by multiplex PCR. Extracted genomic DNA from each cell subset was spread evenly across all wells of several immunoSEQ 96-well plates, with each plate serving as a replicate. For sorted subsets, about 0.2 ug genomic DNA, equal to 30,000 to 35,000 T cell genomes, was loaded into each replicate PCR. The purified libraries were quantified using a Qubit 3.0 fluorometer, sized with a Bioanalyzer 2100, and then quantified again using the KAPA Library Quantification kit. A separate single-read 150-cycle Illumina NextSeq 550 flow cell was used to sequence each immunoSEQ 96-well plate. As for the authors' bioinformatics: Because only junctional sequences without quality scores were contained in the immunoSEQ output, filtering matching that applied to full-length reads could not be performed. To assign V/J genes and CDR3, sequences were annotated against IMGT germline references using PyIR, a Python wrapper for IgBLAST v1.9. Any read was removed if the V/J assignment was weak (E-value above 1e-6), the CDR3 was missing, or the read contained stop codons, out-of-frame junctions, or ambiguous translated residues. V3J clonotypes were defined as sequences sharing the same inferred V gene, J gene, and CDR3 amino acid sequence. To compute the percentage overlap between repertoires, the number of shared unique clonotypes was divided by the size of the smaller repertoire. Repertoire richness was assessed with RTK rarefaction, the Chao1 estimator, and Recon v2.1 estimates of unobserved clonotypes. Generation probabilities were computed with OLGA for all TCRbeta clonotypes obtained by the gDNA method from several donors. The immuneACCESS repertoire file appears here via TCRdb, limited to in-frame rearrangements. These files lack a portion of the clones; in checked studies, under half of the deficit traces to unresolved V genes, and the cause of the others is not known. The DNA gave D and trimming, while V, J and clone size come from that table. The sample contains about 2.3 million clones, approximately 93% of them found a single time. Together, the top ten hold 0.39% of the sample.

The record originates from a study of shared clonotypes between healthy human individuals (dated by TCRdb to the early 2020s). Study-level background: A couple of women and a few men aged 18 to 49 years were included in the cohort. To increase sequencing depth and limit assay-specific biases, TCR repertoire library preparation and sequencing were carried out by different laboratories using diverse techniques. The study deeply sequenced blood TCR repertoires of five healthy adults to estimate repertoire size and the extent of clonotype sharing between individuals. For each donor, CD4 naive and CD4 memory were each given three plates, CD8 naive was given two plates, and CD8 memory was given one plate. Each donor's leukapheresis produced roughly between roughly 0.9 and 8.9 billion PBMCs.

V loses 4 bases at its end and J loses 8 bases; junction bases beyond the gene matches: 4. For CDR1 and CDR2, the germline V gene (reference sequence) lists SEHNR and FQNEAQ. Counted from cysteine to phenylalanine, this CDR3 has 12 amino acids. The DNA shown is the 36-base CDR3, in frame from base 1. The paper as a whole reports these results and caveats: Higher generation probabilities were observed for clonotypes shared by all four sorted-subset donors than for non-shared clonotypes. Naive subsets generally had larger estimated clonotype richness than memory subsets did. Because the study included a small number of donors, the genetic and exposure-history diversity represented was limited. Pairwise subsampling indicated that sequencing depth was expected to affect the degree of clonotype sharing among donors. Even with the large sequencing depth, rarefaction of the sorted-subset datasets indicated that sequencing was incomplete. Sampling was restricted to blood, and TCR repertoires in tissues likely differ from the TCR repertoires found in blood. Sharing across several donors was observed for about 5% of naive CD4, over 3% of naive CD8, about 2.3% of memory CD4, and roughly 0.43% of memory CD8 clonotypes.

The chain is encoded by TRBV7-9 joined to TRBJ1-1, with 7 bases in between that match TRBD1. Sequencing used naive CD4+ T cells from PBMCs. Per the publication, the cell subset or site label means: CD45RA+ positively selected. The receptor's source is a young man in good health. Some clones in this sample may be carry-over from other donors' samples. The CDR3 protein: CASSSRQGEAFF. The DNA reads TGTGCCAGCAGCTCTAGACAGGGAGAAGCTTTCTTT. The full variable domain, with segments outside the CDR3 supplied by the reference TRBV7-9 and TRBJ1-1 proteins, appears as DTGVSQNPRHKITKRGQNVTFRCDPISEHNRLYWYRQTLGQGPEFLTYFQNEAQLEKSRLLSDRFSAERPKGSFSTLEIQRTEQGDSAMYLCASSSRQGEAFFGQGTRLTVV.